This TCR beta chain was identified in a study of technical replicates of blood from several donors. The assay was immunoSEQ multiplex PCR, and TCRdb's table has in-frame clones only and misses some. The top ten clones hold 0.2% to 0.25% of a sample with some 96,000 clones, roughly 95% of them seen once. The TCR comes from a human donor in good health. The sequenced sample was T cells isolated from PBMCs.

CDR3 loop: CASSLGDSSYNEQFF. Here the CDR3 DNA reads TGTGCCAGCAGCTTAGGGGATAGCTCCTACAATGAGCAGTTCTTC. This chain connects TRBV5-4 to TRBJ2-1, with D tentatively TRBD1 (5 bases). The CDR3 consists of 15 residues. Germline V gene lookup returns CDR1 SGHNT and CDR2 YYREEE (reference sequence). V gave up 2 bases and J gave up 0 bases, with 9 bases separating them.